The present T cell receptor (beta chain) was sequenced within a study of blood T cells in healthy people across ages. Germline CDR1 and CDR2: MDHEN and SYDVKM. The CDR3 consists of 13 residues. Trimming stripped 7 bases from V and 3 bases from J, with 12 bases between. This clonotype appeared a few times. A sample-barcoded 5' primer and a J-beta primer mix were used in a second PCR of about 7 to 12 cycles. Tagging of each cDNA molecule was performed by a template-switch adaptor with 12 random nucleotides. TCRdb ran MiXCR on the 5' RACE reads and lists one entry per CDR3 protein. The profile shows 1.4 million to 1.5 million distinct CDR3 sequences, around 42% of them singletons.

V is TRBV28 and J is TRBJ1-1, with D possibly being TRBD1 (5 bases). The sequenced sample was blood. The clonotype comes from a woman under 30 in good health. In nucleotides, the CDR3 is TGTGCCAGCATTGGGGGTGGGGACACTGAAGCTTTCTTT. It yields the protein CASIGGGDTEAFF.